A single sample is the source of the 8 T cell receptor beta chains below, sequenced in a study of T-cell memory formation after mild COVID-19 (dated by TCRdb to the early 2020s). The receptor library was made with 5' RACE. Instrument on record: Illumina NovaSeq 6000. TCRdb handled the public reads itself, with Q25 trimming in fastp and clone calling in MiXCR, and kept productive beta chains. Rows are unified per CDR3 protein, each entry keeping the most common DNA and genes. Recorded for this sample are around 530,000 distinct CDR3 sequences; roughly 20% of them occurred a single time. The top ten constitute about 8.4% of the sample. Sequenced: PBMCs or a T cell subset sorted from them (not recorded which). Receptors originate from an adult woman who had mild COVID-19 (a few samples of this study predate the infection). The sample titles of this study are shuffled in the database, so cell type and time point are left out; the donor was told from shared clones.

In its sample, this clonotype was seen many times. This chain links TRBV4-1 with TRBJ1-2; unclear D gene. The CDR3 sequence is 17 residues long. Germline-derived CDR1 and CDR2 are MGHRA and YSYEKL. Trimming cost V 0 bases and J 0 bases, with 14 bases left between them. CDR3 sequence reads: CASSQEFFRGPNYGYTF. DNA for the CDR3: TGCGCCAGCAGCCAAGAGTTTTTTCGCGGGCCTAACTATGGCTACACCTTC.

This clonotype was picked up a small number of times. This chain uses TRBV18 with TRBJ2-3; tentatively, D is TRBD1 (5 bases). The V and J ends lost 5 bases and 0 bases respectively, with 15 bases between them. This CDR3 is built from 16 residues. Looked up from germline, CDR1 is KGHSH and CDR2 is LQKENI. CDR3 sequence (DNA): TGTGCCAGCTCATGGATACTAAAGGGGAGCACAGATACGCAGTATTTT. Amino acid sequence: CASSWILKGSTDTQYF.

CDR3 sequence: CATSDSFSNSPLHF. The CDR3 bases are TGTGCCACCAGTGATTCATTCAGTAATTCACCCCTCCACTTT. The chain carries TRBV24-1 and TRBJ1-6; D ambiguous. Germline V CDR1 and CDR2: KGHDR, SFDVKD. V was pared by 2 bases and J by 6 bases, with 7 bases between. CDR3 length: 14 residues.

The rearrangement uses TRBV5-1 and TRBJ1-1; D uncertain. CDR3 length: 13 residues. Germline V lookup: CDR1 SGHRS, CDR2 YFSETQ. Trimming pared 1 base from V and 13 bases from J, leaving 17 bases between. CDR3 sequence: CASSLIPVDRRFF. The CDR3 DNA reads TGCGCCAGCAGCTTGATTCCTGTGGATAGGCGTTTCTTT.

V is TRBV20-1 and J is TRBJ1-1; 7 bases fit TRBD1. After removal of 1 base from V and 4 bases from J, the junction contained 9 bases not matched to a gene. The CDR3 consists of 15 residues. Germline V CDR1 and CDR2: DFQATT, SNEGSKA (reference sequence). CDR3 in DNA: TGCAGTGCTAGAGGCTTGGGACAGATGAGCACTGAAGCTTTCTTT. Its translation: CSARGLGQMSTEAFF.

The V call is TRBV10-3, the J call TRBJ2-1; D perhaps matches TRBD1 (5 bases). The CDR3 totals 13 residues. Trimming shortened V by 8 bases and J by 5 bases, and 13 bases separated the two germline ends. Germline CDR1 is ENHRY and CDR2 is SYGVKD. In DNA form, the CDR3 reads TGTGCCATCTCAACCGGACATAACAATGAGCAGTTCTTC. It codes for CAISTGHNNEQFF.

This clonotype was counted a few times. The chain employs TRBV20-1 and TRBJ2-7; tentatively, D is TRBD2 (5 bases). The CDR3 extends over 11 amino acids. Germline V gives CDR1 DFQATT, CDR2 SNEGSKA (reference sequence). V shed 1 base and J shed 9 bases, with 10 bases lying between them. Here the CDR3 DNA reads TGCAGTGCTAGAGGGTTGGAGGCGCAGTACTTC. It encodes CSARGLEAQYF.

This clonotype was found a few times. The J gene is TRBJ2-1, the V gene TRBV11-1; TRBD2 matches 13 bases. Germline lookup yields CDR1 SGHAT and CDR2 FQDESV (reference sequence). Unmatched junction bases numbered 11, after V lost 0 bases and J lost 6 bases. The CDR3 has 19 residues. CDR3: CASSLALGGLAGALNEQFF. The CDR3 nucleotides read TGTGCCAGCAGCTTAGCGTTGGGAGGACTAGCGGGAGCTCTCAATGAGCAGTTCTTC.